This T cell receptor beta chain was sequenced during a study of T cell responses to AZD1222 COVID-19 vaccine (dated by TCRdb to about 2021). Regarding the complete study: A total of about 250 trial participants underwent TCR sequencing, of whom 207 had received two doses of AZD1222 and about 25 had received two doses of the MenACWY control vaccine. Enrollment into the trials was organized by age into subgroups of 18-55, 56-69 and 70-plus years, and those subgroups contained roughly 150, 30 and 60 TCR-sequenced participants, respectively.

The CDR3 regions of human TCRbeta chains were subjected to immunosequencing. In the original analysis: TCRs in the repertoires were compared against a reference library of SARS-CoV-2-specific TCRs that had been generated with the MIRA antigen-specificity platform. Breadth was defined as the fraction of unique TCRs that were SARS-CoV-2-associated, and depth was defined as the fraction of total T cells that were SARS-CoV-2-associated. Each spike-specific TCR was assigned to its reactive spike region and to a CD4 or CD8 class using the MIRA data. Log10-transformed breadth and depth values were compared by one-way ANOVA with Sidak's multiple comparisons tests. Imported from immuneACCESS, the table was reduced by TCRdb to in-frame sequences with V and J called. These copies leave out some clones; in studies compared against another copy, an unresolved V gene accounts for under half, and the cause of the remainder is not known. Clonal size and the V and J genes are those of that table, whereas D and trimming came from the DNA. Recorded for this sample are 150,000 to 190,000 clones; 90% of them occurred a single time. Of the sample, 1.5% is held by the ten largest clones.

What the study reported, not specific to this receptor: Participants were mostly white British, with more females than males. The authors suggested clonal diversity may have been underestimated. The 56-69-year group was small, and its depth increase did not reach significance, likely because of low power. Conclusions about previously exposed vaccinees are limited, since just a handful of AZD1222 recipients were seropositive for SARS-CoV-2 at baseline. Reportedly, almost half of the unique spike-specific TCRs recognized epitopes lying outside the regions that are mutated in the B.1.351 and B.1.1.7 variants. The whole spike protein was spanned by vaccine-associated CD4 TCRs, and dominant responses were seen in regions 160-218 and 743-854. Because no day 14 peak-response samples were available, the repertoires could be characterized only after the peak T cell response. A significant rise in spike-specific TCR breadth and depth was observed after two AZD1222 doses relative to day 0 and relative to MenACWY recipients.

The V end gives up 6 bases and the J end 4 bases, leaving 9 bases in the junction not matched to a gene. CDR1 is given as MDHEN and CDR2 as SYDVKM, both from the germline V gene. The CDR3 measures 15 amino acids from cysteine to phenylalanine. Solely the CDR3 DNA is kept, with 45 bases framed from the first base. In the case of this clone: What this receptor recognizes is not known. The sample holds no much larger clone one base away, and base qualities are not on file.

The time point label, as the study defines it: about 28 days (+/-7) after the second vaccine dose. AZD1222 recipients given second doses at about 4 weeks or at about 12 weeks were pooled, since spike-specific TCR depth and breadth were not found to differ between the two schedules. Samples from vaccinated people were obtained from the UK trials COV001 and COV002, which included a single-blind randomized controlled phase 2/3 trial of AZD1222 (ChAdOx1 nCoV-19) in healthy adults. For TCRbeta chain sequencing, PBMC samples from trial participants were taken at day 0 and at day 28 after the second dose.

This receptor was obtained from an adult who received the AZD1222 COVID-19 vaccine. The sequence links TRBV28 to TRBJ2-1, and TRBD2 matches 7 of the central bases. The source material was peripheral blood, sampled 28 days after the second AZD1222 dose. The CDR3 reads CASSPRLAEYNEQFF. In nucleotide form, the sequence is TGTGCCAGCAGCCCCAGACTAGCTGAGTACAATGAGCAGTTCTTC. Reference TRBV28 and TRBJ2-1 proteins supply the regions before and after the CDR3; the full variable domain is: DVKVTQSSRYLVKRTGEKVFLECVQDMDHENMFWYRQDPGLGLRLIYFSYDVKMKEKGDIPEGYSVSREKKERFSLILESASTNQTSMYLCASSPRLAEYNEQFFGPGTRLTVL.